The rows below give T cell receptor beta chains drawn from one sample of a study of blood T cell repertoires in COVID-19. Clones were sequenced by immunoSEQ multiplex PCR, and TCRdb holds only the in-frame ones, with some missing. The data contain approximately 350,000 clones, more than 75% of them singletons. The sequenced material came from peripheral blood. The source is a woman aged 50 to 65 with COVID-19, enrolled during active disease. The CDR3 runs from the conserved cysteine through the conserved F or W. The D gene is left open where the match is weak. Expanded clones get a size class; other rows say once, few or many, or leave the size out.

clone_size	v_call	d_call	j_call	cdr3_nt	cdr3_aa
-	TRBV28	-	TRBJ2-5	TGTGCCAGCAGTTTAAGCCAACGGAGGTCGGAGACCCAGTACTTC	CASSLSQRRSETQYF
-	TRBV27	-	TRBJ2-1	TGTGCCAGCAGCTCCGCTCGGGGGGAGCAGTTCTTC	CASSSARGEQFF
-	TRBV25-1	-	TRBJ1-2	TGTGCCAGCAGCGGTGGCTATGGCTACACCTTC	CASSGGYGYTF
-	TRBV6-2/TRBV6-3	TRBD2	TRBJ2-7	TGTGCCAGCAGCGGCACGACTAGCGGGAGAAATCTGTACGAGCAGTACTTC	CASSGTTSGRNLYEQYF
-	TRBV10-2	-	TRBJ1-5	TGCGCCAGCAGTGAGTATGGAGGGGCGAGCAATCAGCCCCAGCATTTT	CASSEYGGASNQPQHF
once	TRBV7-9	-	TRBJ2-5	TGTGCCAGCAGATACGGACAGCTTACTCAAGAGACCCAGTACTTC	CASRYGQLTQETQYF
-	TRBV12-3/TRBV12-4	TRBD2	TRBJ2-1	TGTGCCAGCAGTTTTAGCGGGGCTGGTAAGTTCTTC	CASSFSGAGKFF
-	TRBV21-1	-	TRBJ2-2	TGTGCCAGCAGCAAACAATCTTCCCAGGGGGCTCGGACCGGGGAGCTGTTTTTT	CASSKQSSQGARTGELFF
-	TRBV9	-	TRBJ1-2	TGTGCCAGCTACCATGGAGTGCAGCTAGCCTCTAACTATGGCTACACCTTC	CASYHGVQLASNYGYTF
-	TRBV23-1	-	TRBJ1-2	TGCGCCAGCAGTCCGCCCAGACGGGATAACTATGGCTACACCTTC	CASSPPRRDNYGYTF
few	TRBV7-2	TRBD1	TRBJ1-5	TGTGCCAGCAGCTTAGGGGGGGACAGGCGGGTTCAGCCCCAGCATTTT	CASSLGGDRRVQPQHF
-	TRBV18	TRBD2	TRBJ2-1	TGTGCCAGCTCACCACAAGGCGGGAGCAATGAGCAGTTCTTC	CASSPQGGSNEQFF
-	TRBV27	-	TRBJ1-4	TGTGCCAGCAGGTCGATAACGGGGATCGCTAATGAAAAACTGTTTTTT	CASRSITGIANEKLFF
few	TRBV5-1	-	TRBJ1-5	TGCGCCAGCAGCTTAGGGGGTTATCAGCCCCAGCATTTT	CASSLGGYQPQHF
-	TRBV19	-	TRBJ2-1	TGTGCCAGTAGTTCCCAAAACAATGAGCAGTTCTTC	CASSSQNNEQFF